This TCR beta chain was documented in a study of CD8+ T cells in alopecia areata. Extracted RNA was reverse transcribed into cDNA, the sequencing template. Assay used: immunoSEQ multiplex PCR; TCRdb lists only in-frame clones, some missing. There are 150,000 to 200,000 clones in the sample; around 59% occur only once, and around 14% lies in the top ten. The sample's treatment: oral pan-JAK inhibitor, 5-10 mg twice daily. The CDR3 is made up of 18 amino acids. With 0 bases clipped from V and 5 bases from J, the junction kept 7 bases outside the gene matches. The germline V gene has CDR1 MGHRA and CDR2 YSYEKL.

The V call is TRBV4-1, the J call TRBJ2-3; TRBD2 matches at 14 bases. The specimen was CD4+ T cells sorted from blood, collected at week 24, from a patient treated with tofacitinib. The TCR comes from a human donor with alopecia areata. CDR3 DNA: TGCGCCAGCAGCCAAGAAGAACCGGGACTAGCGGGGGTAGATACGCAGTATTTT. This translates into CASSQEEPGLAGVDTQYF.